This passage covers 30 T cell receptor beta chains from one sample sequenced in a study of blood T cell repertoires in COVID-19. Sequencing was performed with immunoSEQ multiplex PCR; in TCRdb, only in-frame clones are kept and a portion is missing. The table has 200,000 to 250,000 clones, roughly 84% seen once; the top ten hold about 1.4%. The sample consisted of peripheral blood. The receptors derive from a woman between 40 and 50 years old who had recovered from COVID-19.

Here the CDR3 DNA reads TGTGCCAGCAGCTATAACTACGGGACAGTCTATGGCTACACCTTC. Its protein product is CASSYNYGTVYGYTF. V is TRBV11-3 and J is TRBJ1-2; 7 positions agree with TRBD1. V was clipped by 4 bases and J by 4 bases; unmatched bases: 9. The CDR3 length is 15 residues. The germline gives CDR1 SGHNT, CDR2 YENEEA.

The rearrangement uses TRBV19 and TRBJ1-5; D is uncertain. In germline, CDR1 is LNHDA, CDR2 SQIVND (reference sequence). The germline V and J ends were trimmed by 5 bases and 7 bases, with 9 bases remaining between them. CDR3 length equals 12 residues. The CDR3 loop reads CASSGFGQPQHF. The CDR3 DNA is TGTGCCAGTAGTGGGTTCGGGCAGCCCCAGCATTTT.

The V call is TRBV10-2, the J call TRBJ2-7; possibly TRBD1 for D (5 bases). V lost 7 bases and J lost 7, with 11 bases in between. Germline assignment: CDR1 WSHSY and CDR2 SAAADI. The CDR3 has 11 residues. The CDR3 bases are TGCGCCAGCACCCTAGACAGAGAGCAGTACTTC. The encoded protein is CASTLDREQYF.

The chain combines TRBV18 with TRBJ2-1, with 8 bases matching TRBD2. The germline V gene encodes CDR1 KGHSH and CDR2 LQKENI. The CDR3 is 15 amino acids. The V gene end was trimmed by 1 base and the J gene end by 5 bases; junction bases not matched to a gene: 4. For the CDR3, the DNA is TGTGCCAGCTCACCACTAGCGGGGCCCCACAATGAGCAGTTCTTC. It translates to CASSPLAGPHNEQFF.

The chain is built from TRBV2 and TRBJ2-3; tentative D call: TRBD1 (6 bases). V was shortened by 8 bases and J by 3 bases, with 15 bases between the two germline ends. The CDR3 is 14 amino acids. Germline V gene data show CDR1 as SNHLY and CDR2 as FYNNEI. CDR3 protein: CASFSQGQTDTQYF. Written as DNA, the CDR3 is TGTGCCAGCTTCTCCCAGGGGCAGACAGATACGCAGTATTTT.

The chain employs TRBV20-1 and TRBJ2-5; 7 bases line up with TRBD1. Unmatched junction bases numbered 8, after V lost 3 bases and J lost 1 base. This CDR3 has 15 residues. The germline CDR1 and CDR2 sequences are DFQATT and SNEGSKA (reference sequence). For the CDR3, the DNA is TGCAGTGCTAGTATCGACAGGGAAATCCAAGAGACCCAGTACTTC. Translating it yields CSASIDREIQETQYF.

The rearrangement links TRBV3-1 (or the pseudogene TRBV3-2) to TRBJ2-2, with no clear D. The CDR3 has 16 amino acids. V was clipped by 0 bases and J by 6 bases, with 14 bases between them. The germline V gene has CDR1 LGHDT and CDR2 YNNKEL (reference sequence). CDR3 sequence: CASSQENLLVAGELFF. Here the CDR3 DNA reads TGTGCCAGCAGCCAAGAGAACCTATTGGTGGCCGGGGAGCTGTTTTTT.

The chain combines TRBV2 with TRBJ2-1; TRBD1 matches 7 bases. From germline, CDR1 is SNHLY and CDR2 FYNNEI. The CDR3 runs 11 residues. Trimming cost V 5 bases and J 15 bases; bases outside gene matches: 7. CDR3: CASSQTGLGFF. The CDR3, as DNA: TGTGCCAGCAGTCAGACAGGGCTGGGGTTCTTC.

The CDR3 sequence: CASSPHRGNTEAFF. The CDR3 DNA sequence: TGTGCCAGCAGCCCTCACAGGGGAAACACTGAAGCTTTCTTT. V and J are TRBV11-3 and TRBJ1-1; 7 nucleotides line up with TRBD1. Germline V gene data show CDR1 as SGHNT and CDR2 as YENEEA. Trimming took 5 bases from V and 2 from J; bases not matched to a gene: 5. The CDR3 loop spans 14 amino acids.

The V call is TRBV27, the J call TRBJ2-1; D is possibly TRBD2 (6 bases). Germline V gives CDR1 MNHEY, CDR2 SMNVEV (reference sequence). Trimming removed 5 bases at V and 15 bases at J, with 20 bases between. This CDR3 has 13 amino acids. In DNA, the CDR3 is TGTGCCAGCAGTATGAAAGAGGGACTTGGTGTGTTCTTC. Translation gives CASSMKEGLGVFF.

The rearrangement uses TRBV6-5 and TRBJ1-2, with 8 bases that match TRBD1. The CDR3 runs to 12 residues. The J segment lost 8 bases and the V segment lost 7 bases, leaving 6 bases of the junction unmatched. Looked up from germline, CDR1 is MNHEY and CDR2 is SVGAGI. The CDR3 spells CASTLTGGGYTF. The CDR3 nucleotides read TGTGCCAGCACCTTAACAGGGGGAGGCTACACCTTC.

The CDR3 bases are TGTGCCAGCAGTCGACGGGACAGGAGGAATGGCTACACCTTC. Translating gives CASSRRDRRNGYTF. The rearrangement uses TRBV27 and TRBJ1-2; 8 bases align to TRBD1. The CDR3 has 14 residues. Germline CDR1 reads MNHEY; CDR2 reads SMNVEV (reference sequence). V gave up 5 bases and J gave up 6 bases; unmatched junction bases: 8.

The rearrangement uses TRBV6-5 and TRBJ1-2, with TRBD1 matching over 10 bases. V lost 0 bases to trimming and J lost 8 bases; unmatched junction nucleotides: 6. Germline lookup yields CDR1 MNHEY and CDR2 SVGAGI. The CDR3 is made up of 15 amino acids. The CDR3 bases are TGTGCCAGCAGTTACTCGACAGGGGGCGCAGAAGGCTACACCTTC. Translated: CASSYSTGGAEGYTF.

The V call is TRBV28, the J call TRBJ1-3; the match to TRBD1 covers 8 bases. Trimming at V came to 1 base and at J to 0 bases, leaving 2 bases not matched to a gene. Germline assignment: CDR1 MDHEN and CDR2 SYDVKM. The CDR3 has 16 residues. The CDR3 DNA reads TGTGCCAGCAGTTTATACAGGGGGAGCTCTGGAAACACCATATATTTT. This gives the protein CASSLYRGSSGNTIYF. The full variable domain, completed using reference TRBV28 and TRBJ1-3, is DVKVTQSSRYLVKRTGEKVFLECVQDMDHENMFWYRQDPGLGLRLIYFSYDVKMKEKGDIPEGYSVSREKKERFSLILESASTNQTSMYLCASSLYRGSSGNTIYFGEGSWLTVV.

This clone was picked up many times. The rearrangement links TRBV2 to TRBJ1-3; TRBD1 aligns across 9 bases. Germline V CDR1 and CDR2: SNHLY, FYNNEI. The V and J ends lost 2 bases and 2 bases, in that order; junction bases with no gene match: 7. There are 17 residues in the CDR3. CDR3 sequence reads: CASSEYGQGRTGNTIYF. Here the CDR3 DNA reads TGTGCCAGCAGTGAATACGGACAGGGGCGGACTGGAAACACCATATATTTT.

The chain employs TRBV7-3 and TRBJ1-2; D is unclear. Germline loops: CDR1 SGHTA, CDR2 FQGTGA. This CDR3 is built from 16 residues. The V end lost 5 bases, the J end lost 4 bases, and 20 bases lay between the germline ends. The CDR3 here is CASSPPGRVPLYGYTF. DNA for the CDR3: TGTGCCAGCAGCCCCCCCGGGAGGGTCCCCCTCTATGGCTACACCTTC.

This clone was seen a handful of times. The rearrangement uses TRBV18 and TRBJ2-7; D is possibly TRBD1 (5 bases). The CDR3 length is 15 residues. The germline V gene has CDR1 KGHSH and CDR2 LQKENI. With 6 bases removed from V and 6 bases from J, the gap between germline ends came to 21 bases. The CDR3 DNA is TGTGCCAGCTCCCAATCGGACATCCCCGGAACCGAGCAGTACTTC. Its translation: CASSQSDIPGTEQYF.

J is TRBJ2-7 and V is TRBV18, with D unclear. The CDR3 has 12 amino acids. The V and J ends lost 4 bases and 5 bases respectively, with 9 bases between them. The germline V gene encodes CDR1 KGHSH and CDR2 LQKENI. CDR3 nucleotides: TGTGCCAGCTCACGAACAATGGACGAGCAGTACTTC. Amino acid sequence: CASSRTMDEQYF.

V usage is TRBV10-3 and J usage is TRBJ1-4; a possible D gene is TRBD1 (5 bases). The V end was cut by 2 bases, the J end by 5 bases, with 9 bases between. The germline V gene has CDR1 ENHRY and CDR2 SYGVKD. This CDR3 has 14 amino acids. The CDR3 DNA is TGTGCCATCAGTGAGGGGGCTGAAAATGAAAAACTGTTTTTT. Its translation is CAISEGAENEKLFF.

This rearrangement joins TRBV5-5 to TRBJ1-4; D unresolved. The V gene's germline CDR1 is SGHKS and CDR2 YYEKEE (reference sequence). V lost 3 bases to trimming and J lost 7 bases, with 16 bases between them. The length of the CDR3 is 15 residues. This CDR3 is CASSSLRDSGEKLFF. The CDR3 bases are TGTGCCAGCAGCTCCCTGCGGGATTCGGGTGAAAAACTGTTTTTT.

V usage is TRBV6-5 and J usage is TRBJ1-5, with a weak D call TRBD1 (5 bases). The CDR3 extends over 14 amino acids. V lost 2 bases to trimming and J lost 1 base, with 6 bases between them. Germline V gene sequence: CDR1 MNHEY, CDR2 SVGAGI. DNA of the CDR3: TGTGCCAGCAGTTACGCAGGGAGCAATCAGCCCCAGCATTTT. Amino acids: CASSYAGSNQPQHF.

The V and J genes are TRBV29-1 and TRBJ1-2; D unclear. Germline V CDR1 and CDR2: SQVTM, ANQGSEA. The CDR3 totals 12 residues. V lost 6 bases, J lost 4 bases, and 12 bases lay in between. The CDR3 is CSVLEESYGYTF. The CDR3 DNA is TGCAGCGTACTAGAGGAATCCTATGGCTACACCTTC.

This rearrangement joins TRBV9 to TRBJ2-1, with a possible D match to TRBD2 (5 bases). CDR1 is SGDLS and CDR2 is YYNGEE in the germline V gene. The CDR3 consists of 13 residues. The germline V and J ends were trimmed by 3 bases and 4 bases, with 8 bases remaining between them. CDR3 amino acids: CASSGTEYNEQFF. The CDR3 nucleotides read TGTGCCAGCAGCGGGACTGAATACAATGAGCAGTTCTTC.

J is TRBJ2-5 and V is TRBV5-6, with 8 bases aligning to TRBD2. Per the germline V gene, CDR1 is SGHDT and CDR2 is YYEEEE. V lost 2 bases, J lost 5 bases, and 5 bases stayed unmatched. The CDR3 totals 14 residues. The CDR3 loop is CASSFGGARETQYF. In nucleotides, the CDR3 is TGTGCCAGCAGCTTCGGGGGGGCTCGCGAGACCCAGTACTTC.

The CDR3 region is CASSDSLTEAFF. The CDR3 DNA sequence: TGTGCCAGCAGTGACAGTCTGACTGAAGCTTTCTTT. V and J are TRBV2 and TRBJ1-1; D is ambiguous. CDR3 length: 12 amino acids. Trimming left V 3 bases short and J 5 bases short, with 7 bases between. Germline V CDR1 and CDR2: SNHLY, FYNNEI.

The chain is built from TRBV6-5 and TRBJ2-7, with D possibly TRBD2 on 5 matching bases. CDR1 and CDR2 (germline): MNHEY, SVGAGI. Trimming took 0 bases from V and 3 from J, leaving 12 bases between them. The CDR3 contains 15 residues. The DNA for the CDR3 is TGTGCCAGCAGTTACTCGTTAGAAGGAGGCTACGAGCAGTACTTC. Protein: CASSYSLEGGYEQYF.

The chain has TRBV11-2 and TRBJ2-7; unclear D gene. This CDR3 comprises 15 residues. Germline V gene sequence: CDR1 SGHAT, CDR2 FQNNGV. V was cut by 4 bases and J by 6 bases, with 19 bases left in between. The CDR3 protein is CASSSPLLSFGEQYF. The DNA of the CDR3 is TGTGCCAGCAGCTCACCCCTCCTGAGTTTCGGCGAGCAGTACTTC.

The V call is TRBV3-1 (or the pseudogene TRBV3-2), the J call TRBJ2-7; 8 bases are shared with TRBD2. From germline, CDR1 is LGHDT and CDR2 YNNKEL (reference sequence). This CDR3 is built from 16 residues. Trimming cost V 0 bases and J 7 bases; bases outside gene matches: 11. CDR3 in amino acids: CASSQDRPSGGWEQYF. In nucleotides, the CDR3 is TGTGCCAGCAGCCAAGATCGGCCCTCGGGGGGGTGGGAGCAGTACTTC.

The chain is built from TRBV6-5 and TRBJ2-3, with 13 bases aligning to TRBD2. CDR1 and CDR2 from the germline V gene are MNHEY and SVGAGI. Unmatched junction bases numbered 7, after V lost 6 bases and J lost 7 bases. The CDR3 is 15 amino acids. The CDR3: CASSLTSGGQYTQYF. CDR3 bases: TGTGCCAGCAGCTTGACTAGCGGGGGGCAATATACGCAGTATTTT.

The genes are TRBV7-3 and TRBJ2-2; TRBD1 agrees at 9 bases. Germline CDR1 SGHTA, CDR2 FQGTGA. V shed 5 bases, J shed 4 bases, and the junction held 5 bases outside the gene matches. This CDR3 region has 15 residues. The DNA for the CDR3 is TGTGCCAGCAGCATAGGACAGGGGAGCACCGGGGAGCTGTTTTTT. This codes for CASSIGQGSTGELFF. Drawing the rest from reference TRBV7-3 and TRBJ2-2, the complete variable domain is GAGVSQTPSNKVTEKGKYVELRCDPISGHTALYWYRQSLGQGPEFLIYFQGTGAADDSGLPNDRFFAVRPEGSVSTLKIQRTERGDSAVYLCASSIGQGSTGELFFGEGSRLTVL.